Listed below are T cell receptor beta chains from one sample, sequenced in a study of T-cell memory formation after mild COVID-19. TCRdb itself ran the 5' RACE reads through MiXCR, one entry per CDR3 protein. The sample holds over 300,000 distinct CDR3 sequences; less than 25% are singletons and the top ten take 21%. Sequenced sample: PBMCs or a T cell subset sorted from them (not recorded which). The receptor set was obtained from a man aged 18-30 years who had mild COVID-19 (a few samples of this study predate the infection). Cell type and time point are not known. Both conserved end residues are part of each CDR3. The D gene is left open where the match is weak. Expanded clones are given a class, and other clones once, few, many or no size at all.

>-|TRBJ2-5|-|TRBV5-1
CASSLIEAGPQTQYF
TGCGCCAGCAGCTTGATTGAGGCGGGCCCTCAGACCCAGTACTTC
>many|TRBJ2-5|-|TRBV7-7
CASSWTIQETQYF
TGTGCTAGCAGCTGGACAATCCAAGAGACCCAGTACTTC
>-|TRBJ1-2|TRBD1|TRBV20-1
CSASEQGVSYTF
TGCAGTGCTAGTGAACAGGGGGTGAGCTACACCTTC
>few|TRBJ2-1|TRBD1|TRBV9
CASSWGQGILNEQFF
TGTGCCAGCAGCTGGGGACAGGGGATTCTGAATGAGCAGTTCTTC
>many|TRBJ2-3|-|TRBV2
CASSEASDTQYF
TGTGCCAGCAGTGAAGCGTCAGATACGCAGTATTTT
>-|TRBJ2-6|-|TRBV4-1
CASRGPGRTGANVLTF
TGCGCCAGCAGGGGACCGGGGAGGACTGGGGCCAACGTCCTGACTTTC
>-|TRBJ1-6|-|TRBV7-9
CASSPVAWPYNSPLHF
TGTGCCAGCAGCCCCGTTGCGTGGCCCTATAATTCACCCCTCCACTTT
>-|TRBJ2-5|-|TRBV18
CASSPEGGEETQYF
TGTGCCAGCTCACCAGAGGGGGGGGAAGAGACCCAGTACTTC
>-|TRBJ2-1|TRBD2|TRBV20-1
CSAGGGALQQFF
TGCAGTGCTGGCGGGGGGGCCCTGCAGCAGTTCTTC
>few|TRBJ1-2|-|TRBV6-5
CASSTGYPQGYTF
TGTGCCAGCAGTACGGGGTACCCACAGGGCTACACCTTC
>-|TRBJ2-5|-|TRBV7-2
CASSLAGGGQETQYF
TGTGCCAGCAGCTTAGCGGGGGGCGGCCAAGAGACCCAGTACTTC
>-|TRBJ1-2|-|TRBV21-1
CASSKPGTGRAGRYGYTF
TGTGCCAGCAGCAAGCCGGGGACAGGGCGCGCTGGACGCTATGGCTACACCTTC
>few|TRBJ1-1|-|TRBV6-2/TRBV6-3
CAGRRTHRNEAFF
TGTGCCGGGCGAAGGACCCACCGAAATGAAGCTTTCTTT
>-|TRBJ2-2|-|TRBV5-1
CASSILTTGELFF
TGCGCCAGCAGCATCTTAACCACCGGGGAGCTGTTTTTT
>-|TRBJ2-5|-|TRBV11-2
CASSLDPLAGETQYF
TGTGCCAGCAGCTTAGATCCACTAGCCGGCGAGACCCAGTACTTC
>-|TRBJ1-6|-|TRBV6-6
CASMWGKGSPLHF
TGTGCCAGCATGTGGGGCAAGGGTTCACCCCTCCACTTT
>-|TRBJ1-2|-|TRBV3-1
CASSPPWNYGYTF
TGTGCCAGCAGCCCGCCCTGGAACTATGGCTACACCTTC
>few|TRBJ2-1|-|TRBV27
CASSLSGDNEQFF
TGTGCCAGCAGTTTATCAGGGGACAATGAGCAGTTCTTC
>-|TRBJ2-5|-|TRBV4-3
CASSRTLGGVRETQYF
TGCGCCAGCAGCCGGACTTTGGGGGGCGTCAGGGAGACCCAGTACTTC
>few|TRBJ2-3|-|TRBV6-6
CASSTRDTQYF
TGTGCCAGCAGCACCCGAGATACGCAGTATTTT
>-|TRBJ1-5|-|TRBV9
CASSPRDYGNQPQHF
TGTGCCAGCAGCCCTCGGGACTACGGCAATCAGCCCCAGCATTTT
>few|TRBJ1-1|-|TRBV5-1
CASSPLLRNTEAFF
TGCGCCAGCAGCCCCCTACTCCGGAACACTGAAGCTTTCTTT
>-|TRBJ2-7|TRBD2|TRBV7-2
CASSPGGGAMYEQYF
TGTGCCAGCAGCCCCGGCGGGGGGGCCATGTACGAGCAGTACTTC
>-|TRBJ2-5|TRBD2|TRBV11-2
CASSSWKRGDQETQYF
TGTGCCAGCAGCTCCTGGAAGCGGGGGGACCAAGAGACCCAGTACTTC
>-|TRBJ1-6|-|TRBV12-3/TRBV12-4
CASSSSGSLHF
TGTGCCAGCAGCTCTTCGGGGAGCCTCCACTTT
>-|TRBJ2-1|TRBD2|TRBV5-1
CASSLVSGGAGNEQFF
TGCGCCAGCAGCTTGGTTTCGGGGGGGGCCGGTAATGAGCAGTTCTTC
>few|TRBJ2-3|-|TRBV4-1
CASSQDKRLGTDTQYF
TGCGCCAGCAGCCAAGATAAAAGGCTCGGCACAGATACGCAGTATTTT
>few|TRBJ2-3|TRBD2|TRBV20-1
CSASVASGGADTQYF
TGCAGTGCTAGTGTCGCTAGCGGGGGGGCAGATACGCAGTATTTT
>few|TRBJ2-5|TRBD2|TRBV4-1
CASSRATSDQETQYF
TGCGCCAGCAGCCGCGCTACTAGCGATCAAGAGACCCAGTACTTC
>few|TRBJ1-2|TRBD1|TRBV5-5
CASSYGTGAGGYTF
TGTGCCAGCAGCTATGGGACAGGAGCAGGTGGCTACACCTTC
>few|TRBJ2-1|-|TRBV10-3
CAISERNEQFF
TGTGCCATCAGCGAGAGAAATGAGCAGTTCTTC
>many|TRBJ2-2|-|TRBV3-1
CASSQRGSNTGELFF
TGTGCCAGCAGCCAGAGGGGCAGTAACACCGGGGAGCTGTTTTTT
>-|TRBJ1-6|-|TRBV4-1
CASRYGTPNSPLHF
TGCGCCAGCAGATACGGGACACCCAATTCACCCCTCCACTTT
>once|TRBJ2-3|TRBD1|TRBV11-3
CASKGQGTDTQYF
TGTGCCAGCAAGGGACAGGGCACAGATACGCAGTATTTT
>few|TRBJ1-1|-|TRBV4-1
CASSQDSGAAAFF
TGCGCCAGCAGCCAAGACTCAGGAGCAGCAGCTTTCTTT
>-|TRBJ2-5|TRBD1|TRBV7-9
CASDRGTGGMETQYF
TGTGCCAGCGACCGTGGGACAGGGGGAATGGAGACCCAGTACTTC
>-|TRBJ2-3|TRBD1|TRBV7-9
CASSPVRQGGADTQYF
TGTGCCAGCAGCCCGGTGCGACAGGGTGGGGCAGATACGCAGTATTTT
>-|TRBJ2-1|TRBD2|TRBV6-5
CASSLLAGNNEQFF
TGTGCCAGCAGTTTACTAGCGGGGAACAATGAGCAGTTCTTC
>-|TRBJ2-7|TRBD2|TRBV6-5
CASRVGRGGTYEQYF
TGTGCCAGCAGAGTTGGCCGGGGAGGGACCTACGAGCAGTACTTC
>-|TRBJ1-2|-|TRBV12-3/TRBV12-4
CASHQGLGYTF
TGTGCCAGCCACCAGGGGCTAGGCTACACCTTC
>-|TRBJ1-6|-|TRBV7-2
CASSLMGQAVYNSPLHF
TGTGCCAGCAGCTTAATGGGCCAGGCCGTTTATAATTCACCACTCCACTTT
>-|TRBJ2-1|-|TRBV5-1
CASSWEGAEYNEQFF
TGCGCCAGCAGCTGGGAGGGGGCTGAGTACAATGAGCAGTTCTTC
>-|TRBJ2-1|-|TRBV20-1
CSARSSRYNEQFF
TGCAGTGCTAGGTCTAGCAGGTACAATGAGCAGTTCTTC
>many|TRBJ2-7|TRBD2|TRBV4-1
CASSQRAGGDPYEQYF
TGCGCCAGCAGCCAGAGAGCGGGGGGCGACCCCTACGAGCAGTACTTC
>-|TRBJ2-3|-|TRBV18
CASSPPDRTDTQYF
TGTGCCAGCTCACCTCCGGACCGCACAGATACGCAGTATTTT
>-|TRBJ2-3|-|TRBV7-2
CASSAGPGGTDTQYF
TGTGCCAGCAGCGCGGGACCGGGAGGCACAGATACGCAGTATTTT
>-|TRBJ2-1|TRBD2|TRBV12-3/TRBV12-4
CASRRGSGGDNEQFF
TGTGCCAGCAGGCGGGGGAGCGGGGGGGACAATGAGCAGTTCTTC
>many|TRBJ1-1|-|TRBV5-5
CASSLHGSLTTEAFF
TGTGCCAGCAGCTTGCACGGGAGTCTTACTACTGAAGCTTTCTTT
>few|TRBJ2-2|-|TRBV3-1
CASSQYAIGELFF
TGTGCCAGCAGCCAATATGCAATCGGGGAGCTGTTTTTT
>few|TRBJ1-6|TRBD1|TRBV7-9
CASSSLRTGRNSPLHF
TGTGCCAGCAGCTCACTACGGACAGGGCGGAATTCACCCCTCCACTTT
>few|TRBJ2-3|-|TRBV12-3/TRBV12-4
CASSLKVNTDTQYF
TGTGCCAGCAGTTTAAAGGTCAATACAGATACGCAGTATTTT
>few|TRBJ2-2|-|TRBV7-2
CASSSGPQNTGELFF
TGTGCCAGCAGCTCGGGTCCTCAGAACACCGGGGAGCTGTTTTTT
>few|TRBJ1-4|-|TRBV20-1
CSARPLNHEKLFF
TGCAGTGCTAGGCCTTTAAATCATGAAAAACTGTTTTTT
>-|TRBJ2-7|-|TRBV20-1
CSARWAGTSYEQYF
TGCAGTGCTAGATGGGCAGGGACGTCCTACGAGCAGTACTTC
>few|TRBJ2-7|-|TRBV7-9
CASSPQTRGSEQYF
TGTGCCAGCAGCCCCCAGACCAGGGGTAGCGAGCAGTACTTC